The 21 T cell receptor beta chains given below trace back to one sample, sequenced in a study of control samples from healthy donors and cancer patients. Here immunoSEQ multiplex PCR was the method, and the copy in TCRdb shows in-frame clones only, minus some. Here the sample spans under 75,000 clones, 65% to 90% being singletons. The specimen was blood. The receptors were sampled from a man aged 35 to 55 in good health.

This clone qualifies as medium-sized. V and J are TRBV5-5 and TRBJ1-1; unclear D gene. The CDR3 has 15 residues. The germline CDR1 and CDR2 sequences are SGHKS and YYEKEE (reference sequence). Trimming stripped 3 bases from V and 1 base from J, with 13 bases between. CDR3 sequence: CASSSRVGGNTEAFF. The CDR3 DNA reads as TGTGCCAGCAGCTCCCGGGTGGGCGGGAACACTGAAGCTTTCTTT.

This clone occurred once. This chain joins TRBV6-6 and TRBJ1-6; 9 bases fit TRBD1. The V gene's germline CDR1 is MNHNY and CDR2 SVGAGI (reference sequence). V was pared by 10 bases and J by 9 bases, with 7 bases of the junction left unmatched. CDR3 length: 13 residues. CDR3 in DNA: TGTGCCAACAGGGACAGGGCGGGTTCACCCCTCCACTTT. Amino acids: CANRDRAGSPLHF.

The gene calls are TRBV15 and TRBJ1-3; TRBD1 might be the D (5 bases). V gave up 1 base and J gave up 0 bases, with 10 bases separating them. Germline V gives CDR1 LNHNV, CDR2 YYDKDF (reference sequence). The CDR3 runs 16 residues. The CDR3 loop is CATSRVLTVSGNTIYF. The CDR3 DNA reads as TGTGCCACCAGCAGAGTCCTGACAGTCTCTGGAAACACCATATATTTT.

The J gene is TRBJ2-7, the V gene TRBV7-2; D may be TRBD1 or TRBD2 (5 bases each). The CDR3 length is 13 residues. Germline loops: CDR1 SGHTA, CDR2 FQGNSA. The V end was cut by 6 bases, the J end by 0 bases, with 9 bases between. CDR3 loop: CASRGDGSYEQYF. DNA for the CDR3: TGTGCCAGCAGGGGGGACGGCTCCTACGAGCAGTACTTC.

V is TRBV19 and J is TRBJ1-5; 9 bases are shared with TRBD1. The germline CDR1 and CDR2 sequences are LNHDA and SQIVND (reference sequence). This CDR3 comprises 15 residues. Trimming removed 1 base from V and 6 bases from J; junction bases left unmatched: 4. Here the CDR3 DNA reads TGTGCCAGTAGTATAGCACAGGGGGCTGGTCAGCCCCAGCATTTT. This codes for CASSIAQGAGQPQHF. Complete variable domain (other parts from reference TRBV19 and TRBJ1-5): DGGITQSPKYLFRKEGQNVTLSCEQNLNHDAMYWYRQDPGQGLRLIYYSQIVNDFQKGDIAEGYSVSREKKESFPLTVTSAQKNPTAFYLCASSIAQGAGQPQHFGDGTRLSIL.

The genes are TRBV15 and TRBJ2-5; D perhaps matches TRBD2 (5 bases). The CDR3 has 13 residues. CDR1 and CDR2 (germline): LNHNV, YYDKDF (reference sequence). V was shortened by 0 bases and J by 5 bases, with 7 bases between the two germline ends. The CDR3 region is CATSREGVETQYF. CDR3 sequence (DNA): TGTGCCACCAGCAGAGAGGGAGTGGAGACCCAGTACTTC.

CDR3 coding DNA: TGCGCCAGCAGCAAGGGACAGGGAGGCACAGATACGCAGTATTTT. It encodes CASSKGQGGTDTQYF. This chain joins TRBV5-1 and TRBJ2-3, with 9 positions matching TRBD1. The germline CDR1 and CDR2 sequences are SGHRS and YFSETQ. V lost 4 bases, J lost 1 base, and 4 bases stayed unmatched. CDR3 length equals 15 residues.

The chain combines TRBV4-3 with TRBJ1-6, with no clear D. The CDR3 is 15 amino acids. V was shortened by 1 base and J by 6 bases, with 10 bases between the two germline ends. Germline V lookup: CDR1 LGHNA, CDR2 YSLEER. The CDR3 region is CASSQVPGRNSPLHF. The CDR3 region has the DNA TGCGCCAGCAGCCAAGTTCCAGGACGTAATTCACCCCTCCACTTT.

V is TRBV12-1 and J is TRBJ2-7; whether TRBD2, the table's D call, matches the DNA was not checked. TRBV12-1 is recorded as a pseudogene. This CDR3 has 16 residues. The DNA for the CDR3 is TGTGCCAGCAGCCCCCCGGGACTTTCTAGCTCCTACGAGCAGTACTTC. Translation: CASSPPGLSSSYEQYF.

This clone appeared once. This chain connects TRBV19 to TRBJ1-1; possibly TRBD1 for D (6 bases). The CDR3 loop spans 15 amino acids. Trimming took 7 bases from V and 1 from J, leaving 16 bases between them. CDR1 is LNHDA, CDR2 SQIVND, per germline (reference sequence). This CDR3 reads CASMRRGVPNTEAFF. Written as DNA, the CDR3 is TGTGCCAGTATGCGGAGGGGGGTCCCGAACACTGAAGCTTTCTTT.

CDR3: CATRKDGTTGYEQYF. DNA of the CDR3: TGTGCCACCCGGAAGGATGGGACGACCGGATACGAGCAGTACTTC. The V call is TRBV10-3, the J call TRBJ2-7, with D perhaps given as TRBD1 or TRBD2 (5 bases each). The V and J ends lost 10 bases and 4 bases respectively, with 23 bases between them. CDR3 size: 15 residues. The germline V gene encodes CDR1 ENHRY and CDR2 SYGVKD.

This chain uses TRBV19 with TRBJ1-1; the D gene is possibly TRBD1 (5 bases). Trimming cost V 5 bases and J 2 bases, with 15 bases left between them. The length of the CDR3 is 15 residues. Germline V gene data show CDR1 as LNHDA and CDR2 as SQIVND (reference sequence). The chain's CDR3 is CASSLTDPSNTEAFF. The CDR3 nucleotides read TGTGCCAGTAGTCTGACAGACCCATCAAACACTGAAGCTTTCTTT.

The gene calls are TRBV5-4 and TRBJ1-1, with D unresolved. Germline V gene data show CDR1 as SGHNT and CDR2 as YYREEE (reference sequence). With 0 bases removed from V and 7 bases from J, the gap between germline ends came to 4 bases. CDR3 length: 11 amino acids. CDR3 loop: CASSLDLEAFF. CDR3 sequence (DNA): TGTGCCAGCAGCTTGGACCTTGAAGCTTTCTTT.

The chain carries TRBV5-1 and TRBJ2-3; 12 bases match TRBD2. After removal of 4 bases from V and 5 bases from J, the junction contained 8 bases not matched to a gene. The CDR3 runs 16 residues. Germline values: CDR1 SGHRS, CDR2 YFSETQ. The CDR3 region is CASSGTTSGSRDTQYF. The CDR3 DNA reads as TGCGCCAGCAGCGGCACGACTAGCGGGAGTAGAGATACGCAGTATTTT. The complete variable domain, with remaining parts taken from reference TRBV5-1 and TRBJ2-3, reads KAGVTQTPRYLIKTRGQQVTLSCSPISGHRSVSWYQQTPGQGLQFLFEYFSETQRNKGNFPGRFSGRQFSNSRSEMNVSTLELGDSALYLCASSGTTSGSRDTQYFGPGTRLTVL.

The chain has TRBV25-1 and TRBJ1-4, with 10 bases that match TRBD1. V was clipped by 3 bases and J by 7 bases; unmatched bases: 5. This CDR3 spans 15 amino acids. Germline CDR1 and CDR2: MGHDK and SYGVNS. The CDR3 DNA sequence: TGTGCCAGCAGTGAGGCGGGACAGGGGAGTGAAAAACTGTTTTTT. Its translation: CASSEAGQGSEKLFF.

The J gene is TRBJ2-3, the V gene TRBV5-4, with 10 positions matching TRBD2. Germline V CDR1 and CDR2: SGHNT, YYREEE (reference sequence). This CDR3 has 18 residues. The junction had 19 bases not matched to a gene; V was cut back by 4 bases and J by 8 bases. The chain's CDR3 is CASSPRSLAGGMTGTQYF. CDR3 sequence (DNA): TGTGCCAGCAGCCCGAGGTCTTTAGCGGGAGGTATGACGGGTACGCAGTATTTT.

There are a few counts of this clone. The gene calls are TRBV6-4 and TRBJ2-3, with TRBD2 matching over 7 bases. The CDR3 is 17 amino acids. Germline assignment: CDR1 MRHNA and CDR2 SNTAGT. Unmatched junction bases numbered 15, after V lost 6 bases and J lost 3 bases. This CDR3 is CASSHAAGDRGTDTQYF. The CDR3 DNA reads as TGTGCCAGCAGCCACGCCGCGGGGGATAGGGGAACAGATACGCAGTATTTT.

CDR3 sequence (DNA): TGTGCCAGCAGCACAGGTCCAGCGGGGGGCCCCTTTAGGGATGAGCAGTTCTTC. It encodes CASSTGPAGGPFRDEQFF. The V gene is TRBV11-2, the J gene TRBJ2-1, with 9 bases fitting TRBD2. Germline V gives CDR1 SGHAT, CDR2 FQNNGV. The V gene end was trimmed by 5 bases and the J gene end by 8 bases; junction bases not matched to a gene: 19. This CDR3 spans 18 amino acids.

The chain recombines TRBV27 with TRBJ2-7; TRBD2 matches at 8 bases. Germline V gene data show CDR1 as MNHEY and CDR2 as SMNVEV (reference sequence). With 2 bases clipped from V and 9 bases from J, the junction kept 9 bases outside the gene matches. CDR3 length: 14 residues. The CDR3 loop reads CASSLMTAGAAQYF. As DNA, the CDR3 is TGTGCCAGCAGTTTAATGACAGCGGGAGCGGCGCAGTACTTC.

The V call is TRBV11-2, the J call TRBJ2-5; possibly TRBD2 for D (5 bases). This CDR3 is built from 13 residues. Germline V lookup: CDR1 SGHAT, CDR2 FQNNGV. Trimming removed 1 base at V and 7 bases at J, with 10 bases between. In DNA, the CDR3 is TGTGCCAGCAGCTTAGGGGGTGCGGGGACCCAGTACTTC. The encoded protein is CASSLGGAGTQYF.

This rearrangement joins TRBV5-1 to TRBJ2-2; D is tentatively TRBD1 or TRBD2 (5 bases each). Germline V gene sequence: CDR1 SGHRS, CDR2 YFSETQ. Trimming shortened V by 0 bases and J by 2 bases, and 11 bases separated the two germline ends. The CDR3 spans 16 residues. CDR3 amino acids: CASSLAGTRNTGELFF. In nucleotides, the CDR3 is TGCGCCAGCAGCTTGGCGGGGACCCGAAACACCGGGGAGCTGTTTTTT.